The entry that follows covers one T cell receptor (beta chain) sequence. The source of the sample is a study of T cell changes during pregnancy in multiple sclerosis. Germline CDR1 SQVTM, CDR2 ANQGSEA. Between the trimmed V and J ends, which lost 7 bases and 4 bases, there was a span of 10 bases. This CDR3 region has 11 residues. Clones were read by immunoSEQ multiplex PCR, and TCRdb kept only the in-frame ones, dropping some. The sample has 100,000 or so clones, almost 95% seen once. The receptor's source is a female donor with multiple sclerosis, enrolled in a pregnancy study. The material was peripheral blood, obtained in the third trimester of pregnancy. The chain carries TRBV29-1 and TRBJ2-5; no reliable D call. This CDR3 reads CSAGTRETQYF. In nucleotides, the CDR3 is TGCAGCGCAGGTACTCGAGAGACCCAGTACTTC.